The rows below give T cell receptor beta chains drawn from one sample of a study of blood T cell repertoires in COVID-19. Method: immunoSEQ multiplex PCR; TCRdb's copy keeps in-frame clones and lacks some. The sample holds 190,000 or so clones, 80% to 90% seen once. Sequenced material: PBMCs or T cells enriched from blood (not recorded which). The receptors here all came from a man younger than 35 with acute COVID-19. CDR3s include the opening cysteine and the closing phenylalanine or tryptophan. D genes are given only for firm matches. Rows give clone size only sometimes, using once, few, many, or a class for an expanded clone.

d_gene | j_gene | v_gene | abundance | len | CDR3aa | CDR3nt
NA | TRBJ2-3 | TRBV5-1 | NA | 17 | CASSLVFGGGVTDTQYF | TGCGCCAGCAGCTTGGTCTTTGGGGGAGGCGTGACAGATACGCAGTATTTT
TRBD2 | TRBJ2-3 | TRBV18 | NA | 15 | CASSPGTSSTDTQYF | TGTGCCAGCTCCCCCGGGACTAGCAGCACAGATACGCAGTATTTT
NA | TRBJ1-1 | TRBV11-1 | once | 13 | CASLEVPDTEAFF | TGTGCCAGCCTGGAGGTTCCGGACACTGAAGCTTTCTTT
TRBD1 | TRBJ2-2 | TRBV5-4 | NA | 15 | CASSSGGVDTGELFF | TGTGCCAGCAGCTCAGGGGGTGTGGACACCGGGGAGCTGTTTTTT
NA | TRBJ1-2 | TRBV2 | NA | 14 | CASSEADSAGGYTF | TGTGCCAGCAGTGAAGCCGATTCCGCAGGGGGCTACACCTTC
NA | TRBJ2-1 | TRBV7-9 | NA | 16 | CASSLGGKYPYNEQFF | TGTGCCAGCAGCTTAGGGGGCAAATACCCCTACAATGAGCAGTTCTTC
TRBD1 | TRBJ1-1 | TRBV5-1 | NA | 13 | CASSADRGPGAFF | TGCGCCAGCAGCGCCGACAGGGGGCCGGGAGCTTTCTTT
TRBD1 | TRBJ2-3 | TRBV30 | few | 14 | CAWSGQGEADTQYF | TGTGCCTGGAGCGGACAGGGGGAAGCAGATACGCAGTATTTT
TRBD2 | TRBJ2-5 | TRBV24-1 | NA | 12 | CATMGEGETQYF | TGTGCCACCATGGGGGAGGGAGAGACCCAGTACTTC
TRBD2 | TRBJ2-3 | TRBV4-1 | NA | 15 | CASSPLAGGTDTQYF | TGCGCCAGCAGTCCTCTAGCGGGAGGAACAGATACGCAGTATTTT
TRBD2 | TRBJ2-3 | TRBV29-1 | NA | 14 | CSVTRTSGTDTQYF | TGCAGCGTTACAAGGACTAGCGGCACAGATACGCAGTATTTT
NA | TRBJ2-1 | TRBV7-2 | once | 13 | CASSPYTYNEQFF | TGTGCCAGCAGCCCCTATACCTACAATGAGCAGTTCTTC
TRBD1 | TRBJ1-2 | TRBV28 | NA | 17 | CASSFPPGTGGNYGYTF | TGTGCCAGCAGTTTTCCCCCCGGGACAGGGGGCAACTATGGCTACACCTTC
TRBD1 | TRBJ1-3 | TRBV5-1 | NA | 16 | CASSAGQGRFGNTIYF | TGCGCCAGCAGCGCCGGACAGGGCCGATTTGGAAACACCATATATTTT
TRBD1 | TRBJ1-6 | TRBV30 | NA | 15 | CAWRTGGSYNSPLHF | TGTGCCTGGCGGACAGGGGGGTCCTATAATTCACCCCTCCACTTT
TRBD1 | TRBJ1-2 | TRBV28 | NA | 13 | CASSIGTDYGYTF | TGTGCCAGCAGTATCGGGACAGACTATGGCTACACCTTC
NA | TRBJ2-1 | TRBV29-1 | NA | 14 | CSVMRASSYNEQFF | TGCAGCGTTATGCGGGCGAGCTCCTACAATGAGCAGTTCTTC
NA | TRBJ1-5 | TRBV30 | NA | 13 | CAWSEGPDQPQHF | TGTGCCTGGAGTGAGGGGCCCGATCAGCCCCAGCATTTT
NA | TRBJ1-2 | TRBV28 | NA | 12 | CASSSGDGGYTF | TGTGCCAGCAGTTCAGGGGATGGTGGCTACACCTTC
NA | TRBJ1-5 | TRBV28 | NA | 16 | CASSEFGIRDTQPQHF | TGTGCCAGCAGTGAGTTCGGAATCCGGGACACTCAGCCCCAGCATTTT
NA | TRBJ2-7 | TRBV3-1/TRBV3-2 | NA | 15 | CASSQDLVRSYEQYF | TGTGCCAGCAGCCAAGATCTTGTCAGGTCCTACGAGCAGTACTTC
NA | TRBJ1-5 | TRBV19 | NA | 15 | CASSIGAGPYQPQHF | TGTGCCAGTAGTATAGGGGCAGGGCCTTATCAGCCCCAGCATTTT
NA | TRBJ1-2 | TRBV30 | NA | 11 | CAWSREEGYTF | TGTGCCTGGAGCCGGGAAGAAGGCTACACCTTC
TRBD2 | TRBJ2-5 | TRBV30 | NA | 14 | CAWSTLAARETQYF | TGTGCCTGGAGTACTCTAGCGGCGAGAGAGACCCAGTACTTC
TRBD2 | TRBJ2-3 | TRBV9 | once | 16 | CASSVGIAGATDTQYF | TGTGCCAGCAGCGTAGGAATAGCGGGAGCGACAGATACGCAGTATTTT
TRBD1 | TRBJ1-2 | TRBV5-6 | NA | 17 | CASSSPGQVNSNYGYTF | TGTGCCAGCAGCTCGCCGGGACAGGTCAACTCTAACTATGGCTACACCTTC
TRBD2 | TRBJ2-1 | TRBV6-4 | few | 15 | CASSDLTSGSSEQFF | TGTGCCAGCAGTGACCTGACTAGCGGGAGTAGTGAGCAGTTCTTC
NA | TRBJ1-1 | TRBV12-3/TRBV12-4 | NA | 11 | CASSGQTEAFF | TGTGCCAGCAGCGGACAGACCGAAGCTTTCTTT
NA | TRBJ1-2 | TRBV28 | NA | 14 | CASSPGGSNYGYTF | TGTGCCAGCAGCCCCGGGGGTTCCAACTATGGCTACACCTTC
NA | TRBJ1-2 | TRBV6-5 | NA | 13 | CASSYSTDYGYTF | TGTGCCAGCAGTTACTCGACAGACTATGGCTACACCTTC
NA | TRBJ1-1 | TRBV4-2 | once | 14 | CASSHRGMNTEAFF | TGTGCCAGCAGCCACAGAGGAATGAACACTGAAGCTTTCTTT
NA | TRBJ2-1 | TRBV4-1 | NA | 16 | CASSPEGGGPINEQFF | TGCGCCAGCAGCCCCGAGGGGGGGGGACCTATAAATGAGCAGTTCTTC
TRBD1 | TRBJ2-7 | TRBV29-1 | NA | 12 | CSVESTTGEQYF | TGCAGCGTTGAATCTACGACAGGGGAGCAGTACTTC
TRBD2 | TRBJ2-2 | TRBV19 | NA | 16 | CASRGTSGTYTGELFF | TGTGCCAGTAGGGGGACTAGCGGGACGTACACCGGGGAGCTGTTTTTT
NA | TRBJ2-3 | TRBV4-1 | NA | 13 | CASSPTRQDTQYF | TGCGCCAGCAGCCCAACTAGACAAGATACGCAGTATTTT
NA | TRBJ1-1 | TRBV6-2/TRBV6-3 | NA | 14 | CASSGGDKNTEAFF | TGTGCCAGCAGCGGAGGAGACAAGAACACTGAAGCTTTCTTT
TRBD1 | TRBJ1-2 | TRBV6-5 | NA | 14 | CASSSLDRDYGYTF | TGTGCCAGCAGTTCCCTCGACAGGGACTATGGCTACACCTTC
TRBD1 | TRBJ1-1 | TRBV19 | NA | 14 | CASSMGQTNTEAFF | TGTGCCAGTAGTATGGGACAGACGAACACTGAAGCTTTCTTT
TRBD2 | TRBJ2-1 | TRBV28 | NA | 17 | CASSLTLGASGRNEQFF | TGTGCCAGCAGTTTAACCCTCGGGGCTAGCGGGAGGAATGAGCAGTTCTTC
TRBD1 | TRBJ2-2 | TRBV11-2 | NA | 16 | CASSPRGQGNTGELFF | TGTGCCAGCAGCCCCAGGGGACAGGGGAACACCGGGGAGCTGTTTTTT
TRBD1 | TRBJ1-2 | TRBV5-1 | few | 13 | CASSLLDRDGYTF | TGCGCCAGCAGCTTATTGGACAGGGATGGCTACACCTTC
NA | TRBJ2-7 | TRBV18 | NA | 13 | CASSPRGRDEQYF | TGTGCCAGCTCACCAAGGGGCCGCGACGAGCAGTACTTC
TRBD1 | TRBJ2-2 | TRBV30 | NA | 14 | CAWSVDRATGELFF | TGTGCCTGGAGTGTAGACAGGGCCACCGGGGAGCTGTTTTTT
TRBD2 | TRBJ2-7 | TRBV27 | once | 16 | CASSARPGLAVYEQYF | TGTGCCAGCAGTGCCCGACCGGGACTAGCGGTTTACGAGCAGTACTTC
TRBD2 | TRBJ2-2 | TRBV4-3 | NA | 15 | CASSQASGVTGELFF | TGCGCCAGCAGCCAAGCTAGCGGTGTCACCGGGGAGCTGTTTTTT
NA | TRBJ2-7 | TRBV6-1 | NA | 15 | CASSEGAGEWNEQYF | TGTGCCAGCAGTGAAGGGGCAGGGGAATGGAACGAGCAGTACTTC
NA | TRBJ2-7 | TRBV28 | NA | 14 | CASFSGDQVGEQYF | TGTGCCAGTTTCTCGGGGGACCAGGTGGGCGAGCAGTACTTC
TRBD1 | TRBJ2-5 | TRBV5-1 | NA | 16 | CASSLAPTGVQETQYF | TGCGCCAGCAGCTTGGCCCCTACAGGGGTTCAAGAGACCCAGTACTTC
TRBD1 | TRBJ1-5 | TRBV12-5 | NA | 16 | CASGLVLGQEVQPQHF | TGTGCTAGTGGTTTGGTATTAGGACAGGAGGTCCAGCCCCAGCATTTT
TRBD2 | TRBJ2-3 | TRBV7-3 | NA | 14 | CASSLAGGLDTQYF | TGTGCCAGCAGCCTAGCGGGAGGGCTAGATACGCAGTATTTT
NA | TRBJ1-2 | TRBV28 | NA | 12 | CASSVQNYGYTF | TGTGCCAGCAGTGTCCAGAACTATGGCTACACCTTC
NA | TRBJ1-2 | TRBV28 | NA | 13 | CASASGDSYGYTF | TGTGCCAGCGCTTCAGGGGATAGCTATGGCTACACCTTC